Sequencing of this T cell receptor beta chain was carried out in a study of CD8+ T cells in alopecia areata. The CDR3 contains 15 residues. Looked up from germline, CDR1 is SGHRS and CDR2 is YFSETQ. Trimming left V 2 bases short and J 1 base short, with 12 bases between. Isolated RNA was reverse transcribed into cDNA used as the sequencing template. Libraries were prepared by immunoSEQ multiplex PCR; TCRdb keeps only in-frame clonotypes and omits some of them. The repertoire consists of about 200,000 clones, with more than 50% occurring once and the leading ten covering roughly 5.3%. The rearrangement links TRBV5-1 to TRBJ1-1; D is perhaps TRBD1 (6 bases). Sequencing input: CD8+ T cells sorted from blood. This receptor was taken from a human donor in good health. For the CDR3, the DNA is TGCGCCAGCAGCTTTTTTTCAGGGGCGAACACTGAAGCTTTCTTT. Its translation: CASSFFSGANTEAFF.